The 18 T cell receptor beta chains below all came from one sample that was sequenced in a study of monozygotic twins with inflammatory bowel disease. TCRdb reanalyzed the 5' RACE reads, giving one entry per CDR3 protein sequence and no DNA. Listed are about 420,000 distinct CDR3 sequences; under 3% falls within the top ten. The sample consisted of blood. These receptors all stem from a human donor with ulcerative colitis or Crohn's disease, or a healthy co-twin of an affected twin (not recorded which).

The chain joins TRBV5-5 to TRBJ2-7; the TCRdb D gene call, TRBD1, has no DNA to confirm it. The CDR3 has 15 amino acids. Germline CDR1 reads SGHKS; CDR2 reads YYEKEE (reference sequence). The CDR3 reads CASRKWTRGPYEQYF.

The chain combines TRBV19 with TRBJ1-1. The germline V gene encodes CDR1 LNHDA and CDR2 SQIVND (reference sequence). The CDR3 is 14 residues long. The CDR3 spells CASSIVGSNTEAFF. The entire variable domain, with the rest obtained from reference TRBV19 and TRBJ1-1, is as follows: DGGITQSPKYLFRKEGQNVTLSCEQNLNHDAMYWYRQDPGQGLRLIYYSQIVNDFQKGDIAEGYSVSREKKESFPLTVTSAQKNPTAFYLCASSIVGSNTEAFFGQGTRLTVV.

This rearrangement joins TRBV25-1 to TRBJ1-2; TCRdb's D call, TRBD1, is unchecked because there is no DNA. Germline V gene data show CDR1 as MGHDK and CDR2 as SYGVNS. CDR3 length: 14 residues. The CDR3 protein is CASSVSGQDYGYTF.

V gene TRBV7-2 combines with J gene TRBJ2-7. The CDR3 covers 14 residues. Germline lookup yields CDR1 SGHTA and CDR2 FQGNSA. The CDR3 reads CASSLGGGVYEQYF. Filled out from reference TRBV7-2 and TRBJ2-7, the complete variable domain reads GAGVSQSPSNKVTEKGKDVELRCDPISGHTALYWYRQSLGQGLEFLIYFQGNSAPDKSGLPSDRFSAERTGGSVSTLTIQRTQQEDSAVYLCASSLGGGVYEQYFGPGTRLTVT.

This chain joins TRBV20-1 and TRBJ2-3; the D call of TRBD1 rests on TCRdb alone, since no DNA is present to check it. Germline V lookup: CDR1 DFQATT, CDR2 SNEGSKA (reference sequence). There are 14 residues in the CDR3. CDR3: CSASPGQTTDTQYF.

The V gene is TRBV28, the J gene TRBJ2-7; TCRdb's D call, TRBD1, is unchecked because there is no DNA. Looked up from germline, CDR1 is MDHEN and CDR2 is SYDVKM. The CDR3 has 15 amino acids. The chain's CDR3 is CASSLSGPPPYEQYF.

The chain is built from TRBV11-2 and TRBJ1-2. This CDR3 has 14 residues. CDR1 is SGHAT and CDR2 is FQNNGV in the germline V gene. The CDR3 reads CASSLVPFSSGYTF.

V gene TRBV20-1 combines with J gene TRBJ2-5; TCRdb calls TRBD2, which cannot be checked without DNA. There are 15 residues in the CDR3. Germline lookup yields CDR1 DFQATT and CDR2 SNEGSKA (reference sequence). CDR3 residues: CSARGVAGVPKTQYF.

The CDR3 protein is CASSSRFRDRVVSDTQYF. The chain couples TRBV5-5 to TRBJ2-3; the D gene TCRdb calls, TRBD1, cannot be checked with no DNA. The CDR3 consists of 18 residues. Germline loops: CDR1 SGHKS, CDR2 YYEKEE (reference sequence). Complete variable domain (other parts from reference TRBV5-5 and TRBJ2-3): DAGVTQSPTHLIKTRGQQVTLRCSPISGHKSVSWYQQVLGQGPQFIFQYYEKEERGRGNFPDRFSARQFPNYSSELNVNALLLGDSALYLCASSSRFRDRVVSDTQYFGPGTRLTVL.

The chain couples TRBV6-2 or TRBV6-3 to TRBJ2-2; the TRBD1 assignment by TCRdb is unverifiable without DNA. CDR3 length: 14 amino acids. Germline V gene sequence: CDR1 MNHEY, CDR2 SVGEGT. The CDR3 here is CASSRAGDTGELFF.

This chain links TRBV6-5 with TRBJ2-7; lacking DNA, the TRBD1 call made by TCRdb goes unchecked. CDR3 length: 13 amino acids. The germline V gene has CDR1 MNHEY and CDR2 SVGAGI. This chain's CDR3 is CASSYRNRGEQYF.

The CDR3 region is CASSLGGLISYNEQFF. The rearrangement uses TRBV11-3 and TRBJ2-1; TCRdb selects TRBD2, and the lack of DNA leaves this call unchecked. This CDR3 comprises 16 residues. Germline V lookup: CDR1 SGHNT, CDR2 YENEEA.

The chain carries TRBV18 and TRBJ1-2. The CDR3 spans 13 residues. The germline gives CDR1 KGHSH, CDR2 LQKENI. CDR3 residues: CASSPSDTRGYTF.

V usage is TRBV5-1 and J usage is TRBJ1-5; TCRdb selects TRBD1, and the lack of DNA leaves this call unchecked. Germline V gene sequence: CDR1 SGHRS, CDR2 YFSETQ. CDR3 size: 17 residues. The CDR3 loop reads CASSLDPGQGANQPQHF.

V gene TRBV5-4 combines with J gene TRBJ2-7; absent DNA, TCRdb's TRBD1 call cannot be checked. CDR3 length: 15 residues. Germline loops: CDR1 SGHNT, CDR2 YYREEE (reference sequence). Here the CDR3 reads CASSHQTGGSYEQYF. The whole variable domain, filled in from reference TRBV5-4 and TRBJ2-7, reads ETGVTQSPTHLIKTRGQQVTLRCSSQSGHNTVSWYQQALGQGPQFIFQYYREEENGRGNFPPRFSGLQFPNYSSELNVNALELDDSALYLCASSHQTGGSYEQYFGPGTRLTVT.

This CDR3 reads CASRLEGATSTDTQYF. This chain uses TRBV2 with TRBJ2-3; there is no DNA to check the TCRdb D call of TRBD1. The CDR3 is 16 residues long. Germline V gene lookup returns CDR1 SNHLY and CDR2 FYNNEI. Filled out from reference TRBV2 and TRBJ2-3, the complete variable domain reads EPEVTQTPSHQVTQMGQEVILRCVPISNHLYFYWYRQILGQKVEFLVSFYNNEISEKSEIFDDQFSVERPDGSNFTLKIRSTKLEDSAMYFCASRLEGATSTDTQYFGPGTRLTVL.

This rearrangement joins TRBV7-2 to TRBJ2-5; checking the TCRdb D call of TRBD1 is not possible without DNA. Looked up from germline, CDR1 is SGHTA and CDR2 is FQGNSA. The CDR3 has 14 residues. The CDR3 reads CASSSGTGWQTQYF. The whole variable domain, filled in from reference TRBV7-2 and TRBJ2-5, reads GAGVSQSPSNKVTEKGKDVELRCDPISGHTALYWYRQSLGQGLEFLIYFQGNSAPDKSGLPSDRFSAERTGGSVSTLTIQRTQQEDSAVYLCASSSGTGWQTQYFGPGTRLLVL.

The chain combines TRBV27 with TRBJ2-4; TCRdb lists TRBD2, though no DNA is available to test this call. Germline CDR1 reads MNHEY; CDR2 reads SMNVEV (reference sequence). CDR3 size: 18 residues. CDR3 sequence: CASSSASPSGPGKNIQYF.